This T cell receptor beta chain is from a study of blood T cells in healthy people across ages. Findings and limits, study-wide: Naive T cell percentage by flow cytometry tracked strongly with beta diversity. Older age coincided with a roughly linear decline in TCR beta diversity per million T cells. No one knew whether donors had CMV, which possibly confounded expanded clonotype changes.

Germline assignment: CDR1 ENHRY and CDR2 SYGVKD. This CDR3 contains 15 residues. The V end was cut by 4 bases, the J end by 0 bases, with 10 bases between. Primers used in a second PCR of about 6 to 11 cycles were a sample-barcoded 5' primer and a J-beta primer mix. All samples gave at least 2.5 million CDR3-containing paired-end reads. One entry per CDR3 protein, called by TCRdb with MiXCR from the 5' RACE reads. The sample gives more than 650,000 distinct CDR3 sequences, 20% to 25% of which show up once; roughly 22% is in the top ten. This clonotype has just a few counts. No antigen is known for it. Sequencing input: blood. The receptor was isolated from a man between 70 and 80 years old in good health. The J gene is TRBJ1-3, the V gene TRBV10-3; D may be TRBD1 (5 bases). The CDR3 DNA is TGTGCCATCAGTGCGGGACCGAACTCTGGAAACACCATATATTTT. Translated: CAISAGPNSGNTIYF.